The clone carrying this TCR beta chain was picked up one time. Its antigen is not identified. These data are taken from a study of T-cell reconstitution after alpha-beta-depleted transplantation in children. For TCRbeta, the library was prepared with unique molecular identifiers. TCRdb reprocessed the PCR reads via MiXCR and lists one record per CDR3 protein. This table has 200,000 to 300,000 distinct CDR3 sequences, 8.2% appearing once. Study findings and constraints: Surviving recipient T cells and thymic progenitors produced the high day-60 TCRbeta diversity seen in some patients. Newly made T cells mostly supplied T-cell counts and diversity one year after transplant. There were reportedly several hundred expanded graft clones from which alpha-beta T cells came about two months after transplant.

The V end lost 7 bases, the J end lost 1 base, and 8 bases lay between the germline ends. This CDR3 contains 12 residues. Germline loops: CDR1 SNHLY, CDR2 FYNNEI. This clonotype was sampled from a male patient younger than 18 who had a stem cell transplant for acute lymphoblastic leukemia, so the T cells may come from the graft donor. The input for sequencing was PBMCs, mostly from graft donor cells, taken 180 days after TCRalphabeta/CD19-depleted stem cell transplant. The chain combines TRBV2 with TRBJ2-7; D call uncertain. The CDR3 DNA follows: TGTGCCAGCACAAAGGTGTCCTACGAGCAGTACTTC. It codes for CASTKVSYEQYF.